Shown below are 24 T cell receptor beta chains from a single sample sequenced in a study of cytomegalovirus exposure and HLA in healthy donors. Both 60 Vbeta primers and 13 Jbeta primers went into the PCR. Some clones are missing from TCRdb's copy, which holds only in-frame ones; the method was immunoSEQ multiplex PCR. Found here are tens of thousands of clones, around 70% of them singletons; the top ten hold 7.5% to 9.5%. Sequencing used PBMCs. These receptors were collected from a man aged 40-49 years in good health and CMV-seropositive.

The sample holds a few counts of this clone. V is TRBV7-2 and J is TRBJ2-7; 10 nucleotides line up with TRBD2. Looked up from germline, CDR1 is SGHTA and CDR2 is FQGNSA. This CDR3 has 15 amino acids. V gave up 1 base and J gave up 5 bases; unmatched junction bases: 5. The CDR3 sequence is CASSLGASGSNEQYF. Here the CDR3 DNA reads TGTGCCAGCAGCTTAGGCGCTAGCGGGAGCAACGAGCAGTACTTC. Combining the CDR3 with reference TRBV7-2 and TRBJ2-7 gives the whole variable domain GAGVSQSPSNKVTEKGKDVELRCDPISGHTALYWYRQSLGQGLEFLIYFQGNSAPDKSGLPSDRFSAERTGGSVSTLTIQRTQQEDSAVYLCASSLGASGSNEQYFGPGTRLTVT.

This chain's CDR3 is CASSLIGGRTDTQYF. The CDR3 DNA follows: TGTGCCAGCAGCTTAATCGGGGGGCGCACAGATACGCAGTATTTT. The chain recombines TRBV7-8 with TRBJ2-3; D is possibly TRBD2 (7 bases). Trimming removed 2 bases at V and 1 base at J, with 10 bases between. Germline V lookup: CDR1 SGHVS, CDR2 FQNEAQ. The CDR3 consists of 15 residues.

The count of this clone is one. The chain has TRBV10-3 and TRBJ2-7; TRBD2 aligns across 8 bases. V dropped 2 bases and J dropped 5; count of bases not matched to a gene: 5. The germline V gene has CDR1 ENHRY and CDR2 SYGVKD. The length of the CDR3 is 14 residues. The CDR3 reads CAISEVGSGDEQYF. For the CDR3, the DNA is TGTGCCATCAGTGAGGTGGGTAGCGGGGACGAGCAGTACTTC.

A single count supports this clone. The chain combines TRBV30 with TRBJ2-7; 8 bases map to TRBD1. This CDR3 comprises 14 residues. V shed 3 bases, J shed 7 bases, and the junction held 11 bases outside the gene matches. The germline V gene has CDR1 GTSNPN and CDR2 SVGIG (reference sequence). The CDR3 nucleotides read TGTGCCTGGAGCTTGACCGGACAGGGAAGGGAGCAGTACTTC. Translating gives CAWSLTGQGREQYF.

V gene TRBV4-1 combines with J gene TRBJ1-5, with 7 bases fitting TRBD1. Germline CDR1 MGHRA, CDR2 YSYEKL. The CDR3 contains 17 residues. Trimming removed 3 bases from V and 1 base from J; junction bases left unmatched: 9. CDR3 loop: CASSHDRAEYSNQPQHF. The CDR3 DNA reads TGCGCCAGCAGCCACGACAGGGCTGAGTACAGCAATCAGCCCCAGCATTTT.

Here the CDR3 DNA reads TGTGCCAGCAGCCTCCTTTCCGATCAGCCCCAGCATTTT. Translation: CASSLLSDQPQHF. The rearrangement joins TRBV7-2 to TRBJ1-5; D gene unclear. CDR3 size: 13 residues. CDR1 SGHTA and CDR2 FQGNSA come from the germline V gene. Trimming removed 5 bases at V and 5 bases at J, with 10 bases between.

The rearrangement links TRBV4-1 to TRBJ1-5, with D hard to call. This CDR3 spans 15 amino acids. Between the trimmed V and J ends, which lost 0 bases and 9 bases, there was a span of 15 bases. The germline CDR1 and CDR2 sequences are MGHRA and YSYEKL. The CDR3 loop reads CASSQDDTAVGPQHF. CDR3 coding DNA: TGCGCCAGCAGCCAAGATGACACGGCCGTCGGGCCCCAGCATTTT.

This clone was recorded once. The chain has TRBV7-8 and TRBJ1-6; D might be TRBD1 (5 bases). Germline values: CDR1 SGHVS, CDR2 FQNEAQ. CDR3 size: 14 residues. Trimming shortened V by 0 bases and J by 10 bases, and 10 bases separated the two germline ends. In DNA form, the CDR3 reads TGTGCCAGCAGCTTAGCAGGGGTCGGGTCACCCCTCCACTTT. Residues: CASSLAGVGSPLHF.

The V gene is TRBV19, the J gene TRBJ2-2; D not resolved. CDR3 size: 14 residues. The V gene's germline CDR1 is LNHDA and CDR2 SQIVND (reference sequence). V lost 5 bases and J lost 5, with 12 bases in between. CDR3: CASSVPFGTGELFF. The CDR3 region has the DNA TGTGCCAGTAGTGTTCCGTTCGGGACCGGGGAGCTGTTTTTT.

This clone was detected once. The J gene is TRBJ1-6, the V gene TRBV30; D unclear. V was pared by 2 bases and J by 0 bases, with 8 bases between. CDR1 is GTSNPN, CDR2 SVGIG, per germline (reference sequence). The CDR3 contains 15 residues. CDR3 sequence reads: CAWSPRGSYNSPLHF. Written as DNA, the CDR3 is TGTGCCTGGAGTCCACGAGGCTCCTATAATTCACCCCTCCACTTT.

The J gene is TRBJ2-3, the V gene TRBV7-9, with 9 bases identical to TRBD2. Germline CDR1 reads SEHNR; CDR2 reads FQNEAQ (reference sequence). After removal of 3 bases from V and 5 bases from J, the junction contained 9 bases not matched to a gene. There are 16 residues in the CDR3. CDR3 sequence reads: CASSFGSAGGLDTQYF. The CDR3 coding sequence is TGTGCCAGCAGCTTCGGTTCCGCGGGGGGGCTAGATACGCAGTATTTT.

The V and J genes are TRBV7-9 and TRBJ1-1, with TRBD1 matching 9 bases. Per the germline V gene, CDR1 is SEHNR and CDR2 is FQNEAQ (reference sequence). This CDR3 has 14 amino acids. After removal of 5 bases from V and 5 bases from J, the junction contained 6 bases not matched to a gene. The CDR3 DNA follows: TGTGCCAGCAGCCCAGGACAGGGGTGGACTGAAGCTTTCTTT. Protein sequence: CASSPGQGWTEAFF.

This clone was detected only once. The chain combines TRBV7-2 with TRBJ2-6, with 7 bases aligning to TRBD1. This CDR3 is 16 amino acids long. V dropped 2 bases and J dropped 2; count of bases not matched to a gene: 3. Germline-derived CDR1 and CDR2 are SGHTA and FQGNSA. CDR3 DNA sequence: TGTGCCAGCAGCTTATCCCAGGGGGCTGGGGCCAACGTCCTGACTTTC. Translating gives CASSLSQGAGANVLTF.

The table lists this clone with a count of one. The chain is built from TRBV7-6 and TRBJ2-7; 8 nucleotides align to TRBD1. Germline lookup yields CDR1 SGHVS and CDR2 FNYEAQ. Trimming cost V 5 bases and J 5 bases; bases outside gene matches: 5. This CDR3 is built from 13 residues. In DNA, the CDR3 is TGTGCCAGCAGCCCAACGACAGGGGACGAGCAGTACTTC. Amino acids: CASSPTTGDEQYF. The full variable domain, completed using reference TRBV7-6 and TRBJ2-7, is GAGVSQSPRYKVTKRGQDVALRCDPISGHVSLYWYRQALGQGPEFLTYFNYEAQQDKSGLPNDRFSAERPEGSISTLTIQRTEQRDSAMYRCASSPTTGDEQYFGPGTRLTVT.

In DNA form, the CDR3 reads TGTGCCATCATGACTAGCGGGAGCCTCTACGAGCAGTACTTC. This encodes CAIMTSGSLYEQYF. The chain is built from TRBV10-3 and TRBJ2-7; TRBD2 aligns across 12 bases. After removal of 7 bases from V and 3 bases from J, the junction contained 4 bases not matched to a gene. The CDR3 spans 14 residues. CDR1 and CDR2 (germline): ENHRY, SYGVKD.

V gene TRBV7-2 combines with J gene TRBJ1-1; possibly TRBD1 for D (5 bases). The germline V and J ends were trimmed by 5 bases and 6 bases, with 16 bases remaining between them. This CDR3 has 14 amino acids. Germline assignment: CDR1 SGHTA and CDR2 FQGNSA. Written as DNA, the CDR3 is TGTGCCAGCAGCGCGGGGGGGTGGGGAGCTGAAGCTTTCTTT. It is translated as CASSAGGWGAEAFF.

V gene TRBV7-6 combines with J gene TRBJ2-7; 10 bases agree with TRBD2. V lost 1 base and J lost 2; bases outside the gene matches: 2. Germline loops: CDR1 SGHVS, CDR2 FNYEAQ. CDR3 size: 15 residues. CDR3 DNA sequence: TGTGCCAGCAGCTTAGGGCTAGCGGGGGCCTACGAGCAGTACTTC. Its translation is CASSLGLAGAYEQYF.

The CDR3 DNA reads TGTGCCTGGAGTCGGGCAGGGGGCAGCGGGGAGCTGTTTTTT. Protein sequence: CAWSRAGGSGELFF. The V gene is TRBV30, the J gene TRBJ2-2, with TRBD1 matching 8 bases. Germline CDR1 reads GTSNPN; CDR2 reads SVGIG (reference sequence). The CDR3 consists of 14 residues. J gave up 7 bases and V 2 bases, and 6 bases lay outside the gene matches.

The chain has TRBV18 and TRBJ1-5; no clear D gene. V dropped 4 bases and J dropped 0 bases, with 13 bases sitting between them. The CDR3 contains 16 residues. Looked up from germline, CDR1 is KGHSH and CDR2 is LQKENI. The CDR3 here is CASSLSTANSNQPQHF. The CDR3 nucleotides read TGTGCCAGCTCACTAAGTACAGCTAATAGCAATCAGCCCCAGCATTTT.

This clone was found once. This chain joins TRBV19 and TRBJ2-1; TRBD2 matches at 10 bases. V lost 8 bases, J lost 0 bases, and 10 bases stayed unmatched. CDR3 size: 17 residues. Looked up from germline, CDR1 is LNHDA and CDR2 is SQIVND (reference sequence). The CDR3: CASSRLAGMSSYNEQFF. As DNA, the CDR3 is TGTGCCAGTTCCCGACTAGCGGGTATGAGCTCCTACAATGAGCAGTTCTTC.

The chain has TRBV27 and TRBJ1-1, with a weak D call TRBD1 (5 bases). Germline CDR1 MNHEY, CDR2 SMNVEV (reference sequence). CDR3 length equals 13 residues. Trimming removed 4 bases at V and 1 base at J, with 7 bases between. CDR3 sequence (DNA): TGTGCCAGCAGTTCCCAGGGGAACACTGAAGCTTTCTTT. Translating it yields CASSSQGNTEAFF.

This clone is categorized as medium-sized (0.01 to 0.1%). The chain uses TRBV11-2 and TRBJ1-1; TRBD1 might be the D (5 bases). The CDR3 contains 13 residues. Trimming took 0 bases from V and 3 from J, leaving 5 bases between them. The germline V gene encodes CDR1 SGHAT and CDR2 FQNNGV. This CDR3 reads CASSLDRDTEAFF. In DNA form, the CDR3 reads TGTGCCAGCAGCTTAGACAGGGACACTGAAGCTTTCTTT. The variable domain in full, with the rest retrieved from reference TRBV11-2 and TRBJ1-1, is EAGVAQSPRYKIIEKRQSVAFWCNPISGHATLYWYQQILGQGPKLLIQFQNNGVVDDSQLPKDRFSAERLKGVDSTLKIQPAKLEDSAVYLCASSLDRDTEAFFGQGTRLTVV.

V is TRBV28 and J is TRBJ1-5; 8 bases line up with TRBD1. CDR1 is MDHEN, CDR2 SYDVKM, per germline. Germline trimming cut 3 bases from V and 1 base from J; bases unmatched to any gene: 5. The CDR3 spans 16 residues. CDR3 sequence (DNA): TGTGCCAGCAGTTTTCAGGGGGCGAGGAGCAATCAGCCCCAGCATTTT. It yields the protein CASSFQGARSNQPQHF.

The genes are TRBV7-8 and TRBJ1-1; maybe TRBD1 (5 bases). The CDR3 runs to 13 residues. Looked up from germline, CDR1 is SGHVS and CDR2 is FQNEAQ. Trimming removed 5 bases from V and 6 bases from J, with 13 bases in between. CDR3 DNA: TGTGCCAGCAGCCCGGGGGGAAGCGCTGAAGCTTTCTTT. This gives the protein CASSPGGSAEAFF.